Below, 23 T cell receptor beta chains from the same sample are listed, as sequenced in a study of cytomegalovirus exposure and HLA in healthy donors. With 60 Vbeta and 13 Jbeta primers, the PCR was carried out. Repertoires were generated with immunoSEQ multiplex PCR, while TCRdb's copy carries only in-frame clones and drops some. The sample shows under 150,000 clones, 65% to 85% of them seen only once. The material sequenced was PBMCs. The receptors originated from a man aged 45-60 years in good health and CMV-seronegative.

The chain is built from TRBV18 and TRBJ2-7; TRBD1 matches 7 bases. J gave up 1 base and V 3 bases, and 9 bases lay outside the gene matches. CDR3 length: 16 residues. Looked up from germline, CDR1 is KGHSH and CDR2 is LQKENI. The CDR3 DNA reads TGTGCCAGCTCACCTAGCCGGGACAGAACGTCCTACGAGCAGTACTTC. Amino acids: CASSPSRDRTSYEQYF.

This clone was seen once. The gene calls are TRBV6-1 and TRBJ1-5, with 7 bases that match TRBD1. Germline CDR1 MNHNS, CDR2 SASEGT. The J segment lost 2 bases and the V segment lost 6 bases, leaving 4 bases of the junction unmatched. This CDR3 is built from 14 residues. In nucleotides, the CDR3 is TGTGCCAGCAGGACTACAGGGGGCAATCAGCCCCAGCATTTT. This encodes CASRTTGGNQPQHF.

J is TRBJ1-2 and V is TRBV30; the D is unclear. Germline V lookup: CDR1 GTSNPN, CDR2 SVGIG (reference sequence). The CDR3 covers 14 residues. V lost 1 base and J lost 4, with 13 bases in between. The CDR3 reads CAWSASPLLYGYTF. The CDR3 nucleotides read TGTGCCTGGAGTGCCTCGCCTTTACTCTATGGCTACACCTTC. Together with reference TRBV30 and TRBJ1-2, the CDR3 gives the full variable domain: SQTIHQWPATLVQPVGSPLSLECTVEGTSNPNLYWYRQAAGRGLQLLFYSVGIGQISSEVPQNLSASRPQDRQFILSSKKLLLSDSGFYLCAWSASPLLYGYTFGSGTRLTVV.

The chain uses TRBV18 and TRBJ2-1; the D gene is possibly TRBD1 (5 bases). CDR1 is KGHSH, CDR2 LQKENI, per germline. The CDR3 spans 11 residues. The V end was cut by 4 bases, the J end by 8 bases, with 6 bases between. The CDR3 spells CASSRQHEQFF. The CDR3 DNA reads as TGTGCCAGCTCACGACAGCATGAGCAGTTCTTC.

The chain joins TRBV9 to TRBJ1-4; 9 nucleotides line up with TRBD1. The J segment lost 7 bases and the V segment lost 0 bases, leaving 4 bases of the junction unmatched. The CDR3 has 15 residues. CDR1 is SGDLS, CDR2 YYNGEE, per germline. CDR3 nucleotide sequence: TGTGCCAGCAGCGTAGAGGGGACAGGGAGTGAAAAACTGTTTTTT. It is translated as CASSVEGTGSEKLFF.

This clone was recorded a few times. This rearrangement joins TRBV5-1 to TRBJ2-1; 9 bases map to TRBD1. This CDR3 has 17 amino acids. The J segment lost 7 bases and the V segment lost 1 base, leaving 12 bases of the junction unmatched. CDR1 SGHRS and CDR2 YFSETQ come from the germline V gene. CDR3 amino acids: CASSLIPPGTGNNEQFF. The CDR3 coding sequence is TGCGCCAGCAGCTTGATCCCGCCCGGGACAGGGAATAATGAGCAGTTCTTC.

A few counts support this clone. The V call is TRBV28, the J call TRBJ2-5; no clear D. The CDR3 runs 14 residues. V lost 5 bases to trimming and J lost 1 base, with 11 bases between them. CDR1 is MDHEN and CDR2 is SYDVKM in the germline V gene. The CDR3 protein is CASSPDKIQETQYF. The DNA for the CDR3 is TGTGCCAGCAGTCCCGACAAGATCCAAGAGACCCAGTACTTC.

The chain carries TRBV27 and TRBJ2-3; 9 nucleotides match TRBD2. The CDR3 is 15 amino acids. V lost 6 bases and J lost 6; bases outside the gene matches: 10. Germline V gene lookup returns CDR1 MNHEY and CDR2 SMNVEV (reference sequence). For the CDR3, the DNA is TGTGCCAGCAGCCCAATCCTAGCGGGAACTGATACGCAGTATTTT. Its translation is CASSPILAGTDTQYF.

The chain carries TRBV28 and TRBJ2-7, with a tentative D call TRBD1 (5 bases). Germline V lookup: CDR1 MDHEN, CDR2 SYDVKM. This CDR3 comprises 16 residues. V was pared by 3 bases and J by 0 bases, with 15 bases between. The CDR3 protein is CASSFYIRQSSYEQYF. CDR3 nucleotide sequence: TGTGCCAGCAGTTTCTACATTCGACAGAGCTCCTACGAGCAGTACTTC.

This chain connects TRBV18 to TRBJ1-1, with D hard to call. Germline-derived CDR1 and CDR2 are KGHSH and LQKENI. Trimming left V 4 bases short and J 1 base short, with 7 bases between. The CDR3 has 13 residues. The CDR3 loop is CASSLGPNTEAFF. The DNA for the CDR3 is TGTGCCAGCTCACTGGGCCCGAACACTGAAGCTTTCTTT.

The J gene is TRBJ2-3, the V gene TRBV15; a possible D gene is TRBD2 (5 bases). The V gene lost 3 bases and the J gene lost 2 bases, with 18 bases spanning the gap. CDR1 LNHNV and CDR2 YYDKDF come from the germline V gene (reference sequence). The CDR3 contains 17 residues. The CDR3: CATSSPGVAEATDTQYF. The CDR3 DNA is TGTGCCACCAGCAGCCCCGGGGTGGCCGAGGCCACAGATACGCAGTATTTT.

The chain uses TRBV28 and TRBJ1-2; D might be TRBD1 (6 bases). The CDR3 contains 13 residues. In germline, CDR1 is MDHEN, CDR2 SYDVKM. V lost 6 bases and J 2 bases, leaving 10 bases between the germline ends. This CDR3 is CASSAGTNYGYTF. The CDR3 DNA follows: TGTGCCAGCAGCGCCGGGACAAACTATGGCTACACCTTC.

The chain employs TRBV27 and TRBJ2-2, with D tentatively TRBD1 (8 bases). V lost 0 bases and J 4 bases, leaving 15 bases between the germline ends. The CDR3 spans 17 residues. Germline CDR1 MNHEY, CDR2 SMNVEV (reference sequence). The CDR3 nucleotides read TGTGCCAGCAGTTTATCGGGGGGGACAGGAGTCACCGGGGAGCTGTTTTTT. It encodes CASSLSGGTGVTGELFF.

This chain uses TRBV7-2 with TRBJ2-3; the match to TRBD2 covers 10 bases. Trimming at V came to 1 base and at J to 4 bases, leaving 2 bases not matched to a gene. The CDR3 spans 15 residues. CDR1 is SGHTA and CDR2 is FQGNSA in the germline V gene. Here the CDR3 DNA reads TGTGCCAGCAGCTTAGTTCTAGCGGGAGCAGATACGCAGTATTTT. Residues: CASSLVLAGADTQYF.

The sample holds one count of this clone. The chain combines TRBV18 with TRBJ2-7; D not certain. V dropped 5 bases and J dropped 5 bases, with 13 bases sitting between them. Germline values: CDR1 KGHSH, CDR2 LQKENI. This CDR3 spans 13 amino acids. The DNA of the CDR3 is TGTGCCAGCTCAACAAGGCAGGCAGACGAGCAGTACTTC. Translated, it gives CASSTRQADEQYF.

J is TRBJ2-6 and V is TRBV18, with 10 bases aligning to TRBD1. CDR1 KGHSH and CDR2 LQKENI come from the germline V gene. Trimming removed 3 bases from V and 0 bases from J; junction bases left unmatched: 2. The CDR3 is 17 amino acids. The CDR3 reads CASSPGQGVSGANVLTF. The CDR3 region has the DNA TGTGCCAGCTCACCCGGACAGGGGGTCTCTGGGGCCAACGTCCTGACTTTC.

V and J are TRBV27 and TRBJ1-6; maybe TRBD1 (6 bases). This CDR3 is built from 16 residues. Trimming took off 9 bases at V and 0 bases at J, with 15 bases between the two ends. The germline CDR1 and CDR2 sequences are MNHEY and SMNVEV (reference sequence). Written as DNA, the CDR3 is TGTGCCAGGGGGGCAGGGACCAGCTCCTATAATTCACCCCTCCACTTT. The encoded protein is CARGAGTSSYNSPLHF.

The genes are TRBV28 and TRBJ2-5; D possibly corresponds to TRBD1 (6 bases). The V end lost 4 bases, the J end lost 1 base, and 16 bases lay between the germline ends. Germline V gives CDR1 MDHEN, CDR2 SYDVKM. The CDR3 is made up of 16 amino acids. This chain's CDR3 is CASSSRDKSPQETQYF. CDR3 nucleotides: TGTGCCAGCAGTTCCCGGGACAAAAGCCCCCAAGAGACCCAGTACTTC.

This clone is a singleton in its sample. V usage is TRBV6-5 and J usage is TRBJ1-2; 7 bases line up with TRBD1. Germline V gene sequence: CDR1 MNHEY, CDR2 SVGAGI. This CDR3 contains 12 residues. Trimming cost V 10 bases and J 6 bases; bases outside gene matches: 8. CDR3 sequence (DNA): TGTGCCACCGAACAGGGGCGAGATGGCTACACCTTC. As protein: CATEQGRDGYTF.

This chain links TRBV6-1 with TRBJ2-5, with a possible D match to TRBD1 (7 bases). V was shortened by 4 bases and J by 5 bases, with 11 bases between the two germline ends. Germline loops: CDR1 MNHNS, CDR2 SASEGT. The CDR3 has 13 residues. The CDR3 nucleotides read TGTGCCAGCAGTGTGACAGGGAGGGAGACCCAGTACTTC. It yields the protein CASSVTGRETQYF.

The rearrangement joins TRBV7-2 to TRBJ1-3; D is perhaps TRBD1 (5 bases). V lost 3 bases and J 9 bases, leaving 12 bases between the germline ends. The CDR3 runs 13 residues. Germline-derived CDR1 and CDR2 are SGHTA and FQGNSA. CDR3 sequence: CASSFPGYGTIYF. The CDR3 region has the DNA TGTGCCAGCAGCTTCCCAGGGTATGGCACCATATATTTT.

This sequence joins TRBV27 and TRBJ2-7, with D uncertain. The ends were cut back, 3 bases at V and 4 bases at J, with 10 bases in the middle. CDR3 length: 13 residues. Germline V CDR1 and CDR2: MNHEY, SMNVEV (reference sequence). CDR3 in DNA: TGTGCCAGCAGTTTGGGCCAGACGTACGAGCAGTACTTC. Amino acid sequence: CASSLGQTYEQYF.

This clone was seen only once. The chain combines TRBV29-1 with TRBJ1-4; D unresolved. CDR3 length equals 13 residues. V was pared by 6 bases and J by 5 bases, with 13 bases between. Germline V lookup: CDR1 SQVTM, CDR2 ANQGSEA. The CDR3 region is CSVIHPGNEKLFF. CDR3 nucleotide sequence: TGCAGCGTCATACACCCGGGGAATGAAAAACTGTTTTTT.